The 2 T cell receptor beta chains listed next were all sequenced from one sample in a study of blood T cells in healthy people across ages. Then a second PCR, running about 7 to 11 cycles, was carried out with a sample-barcoded 5' primer and a J-beta primer mix. Using its own MiXCR run on the 5' RACE reads, TCRdb lists one record per CDR3 protein. The table includes 790,000 or so distinct CDR3 sequences, around 45% detected once. The sequencing sample was made of blood. The receptors here all came from a man older than 75 in good health.

The V call is TRBV11-1, the J call TRBJ2-1; TRBD2 aligns across 13 bases. The CDR3 runs to 18 residues. Looked up from germline, CDR1 is SGHAT and CDR2 is FQDESV (reference sequence). V lost 0 bases, J lost 2 bases, and 4 bases stayed unmatched. CDR3 DNA sequence: TGTGCCAGCAGCTTAGCGGGACTAGCGGGAAGCCCCTACAATGAGCAGTTCTTC. Amino acids: CASSLAGLAGSPYNEQFF.

This chain joins TRBV20-1 and TRBJ2-3; 9 nucleotides line up with TRBD2. CDR1 is DFQATT and CDR2 is SNEGSKA in the germline V gene (reference sequence). V dropped 5 bases and J dropped 7; count of bases not matched to a gene: 16. This CDR3 has 16 residues. In DNA form, the CDR3 reads TGCAGTGCTCCAATTCGACTAGCGGAGCACGCAAATACGCAGTATTTT. It codes for CSAPIRLAEHANTQYF.